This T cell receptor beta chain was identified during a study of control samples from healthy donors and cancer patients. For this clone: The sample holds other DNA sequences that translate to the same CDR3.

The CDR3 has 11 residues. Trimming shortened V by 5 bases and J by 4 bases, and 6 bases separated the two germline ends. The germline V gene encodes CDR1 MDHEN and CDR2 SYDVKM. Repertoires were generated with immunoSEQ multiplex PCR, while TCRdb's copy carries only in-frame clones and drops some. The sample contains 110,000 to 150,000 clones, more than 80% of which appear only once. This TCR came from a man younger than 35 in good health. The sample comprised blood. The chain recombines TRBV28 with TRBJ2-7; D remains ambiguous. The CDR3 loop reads CASSPHYEQYF. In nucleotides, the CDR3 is TGTGCCAGCAGTCCCCATTACGAGCAGTACTTC.